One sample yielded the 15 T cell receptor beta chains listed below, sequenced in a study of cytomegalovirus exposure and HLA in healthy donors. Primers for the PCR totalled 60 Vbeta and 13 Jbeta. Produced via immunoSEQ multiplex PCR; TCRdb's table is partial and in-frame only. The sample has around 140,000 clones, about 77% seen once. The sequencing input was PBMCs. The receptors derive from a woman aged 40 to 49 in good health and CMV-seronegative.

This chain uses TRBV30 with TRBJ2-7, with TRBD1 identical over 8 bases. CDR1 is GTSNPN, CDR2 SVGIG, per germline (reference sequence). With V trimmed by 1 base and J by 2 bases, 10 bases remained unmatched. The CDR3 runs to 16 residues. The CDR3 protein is CAWSAGQVVMPYEQYF. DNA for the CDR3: TGTGCCTGGAGTGCGGGACAGGTGGTTATGCCCTACGAGCAGTACTTC.

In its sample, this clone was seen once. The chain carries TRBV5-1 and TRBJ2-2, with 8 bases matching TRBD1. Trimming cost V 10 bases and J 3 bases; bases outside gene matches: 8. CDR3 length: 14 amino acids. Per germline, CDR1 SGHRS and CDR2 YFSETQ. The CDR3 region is CAVRRGLDTGELFF. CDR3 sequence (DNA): TGCGCCGTTCGCAGGGGGCTGGACACCGGGGAGCTGTTTTTT.

As DNA, the CDR3 is TGTGCCAGCCAAGCGGGGGGAAGCCAAGAGACCCAGTACTTC. It yields the protein CASQAGGSQETQYF. J is TRBJ2-5 and V is TRBV5-4; 9 nucleotides align to TRBD2. This CDR3 region has 14 residues. Germline trimming cut 7 bases from V and 1 base from J; bases unmatched to any gene: 5. Per germline, CDR1 SGHNT and CDR2 YYREEE (reference sequence).

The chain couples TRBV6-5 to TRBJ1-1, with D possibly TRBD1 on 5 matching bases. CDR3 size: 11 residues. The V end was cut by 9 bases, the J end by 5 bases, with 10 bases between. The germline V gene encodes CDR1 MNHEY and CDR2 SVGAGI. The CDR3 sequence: CASCSGTEAFF. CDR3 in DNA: TGTGCCAGTTGCTCAGGGACTGAAGCTTTCTTT.

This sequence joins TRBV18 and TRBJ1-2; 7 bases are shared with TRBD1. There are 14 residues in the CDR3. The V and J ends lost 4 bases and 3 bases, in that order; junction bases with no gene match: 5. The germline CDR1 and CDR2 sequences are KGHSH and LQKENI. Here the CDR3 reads CASSLGQGDYGYTF. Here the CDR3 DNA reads TGTGCCAGCTCACTCGGCCAGGGGGACTATGGCTACACCTTC. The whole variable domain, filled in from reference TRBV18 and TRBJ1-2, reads NAGVMQNPRHLVRRRGQEARLRCSPMKGHSHVYWYRQLPEEGLKFMVYLQKENIIDESGMPKERFSAEFPKEGPSILRIQQVVRGDSAAYFCASSLGQGDYGYTFGSGTRLTVV.

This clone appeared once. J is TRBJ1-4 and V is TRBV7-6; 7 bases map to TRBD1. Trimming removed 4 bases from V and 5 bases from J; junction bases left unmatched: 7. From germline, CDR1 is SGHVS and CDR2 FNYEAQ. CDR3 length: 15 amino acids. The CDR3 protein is CASSSQTGLNEKLFF. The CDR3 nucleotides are TGTGCCAGCAGCTCCCAGACAGGGCTAAATGAAAAACTGTTTTTT.

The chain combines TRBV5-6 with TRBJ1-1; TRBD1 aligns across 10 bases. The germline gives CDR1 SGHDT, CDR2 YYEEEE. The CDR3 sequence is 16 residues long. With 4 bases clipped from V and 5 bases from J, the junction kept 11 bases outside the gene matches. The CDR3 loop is CASSEGQGIVLTEAFF. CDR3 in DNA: TGTGCCAGCAGCGAGGGACAGGGGATCGTCTTGACTGAAGCTTTCTTT.

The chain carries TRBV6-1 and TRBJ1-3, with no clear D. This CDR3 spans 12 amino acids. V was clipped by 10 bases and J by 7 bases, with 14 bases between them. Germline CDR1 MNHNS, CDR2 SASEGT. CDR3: CATETDGNTIYF. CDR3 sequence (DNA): TGTGCCACGGAGACCGACGGGAACACCATATATTTT.

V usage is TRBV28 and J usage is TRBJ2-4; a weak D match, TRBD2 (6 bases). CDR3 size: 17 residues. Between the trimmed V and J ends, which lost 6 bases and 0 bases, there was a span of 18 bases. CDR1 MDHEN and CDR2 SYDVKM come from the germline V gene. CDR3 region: CASSLAAGKRAKNIQYF. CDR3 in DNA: TGTGCCAGCAGCCTCGCGGCGGGGAAAAGAGCCAAAAACATTCAGTACTTC. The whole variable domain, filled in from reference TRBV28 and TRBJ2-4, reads DVKVTQSSRYLVKRTGEKVFLECVQDMDHENMFWYRQDPGLGLRLIYFSYDVKMKEKGDIPEGYSVSREKKERFSLILESASTNQTSMYLCASSLAAGKRAKNIQYFGAGTRLSVL.

In DNA form, the CDR3 reads TGCGCCAGCAGCACCCTACAGGGGGAGGGGACCACTGAAGCTTTCTTT. Translation: CASSTLQGEGTTEAFF. This chain links TRBV5-1 with TRBJ1-1; 8 bases map to TRBD1. V trimming: 4 bases; J trimming: 4 bases; junction bases outside the gene matches: 12. Germline CDR1 SGHRS, CDR2 YFSETQ. This CDR3 is built from 16 residues.

CDR3 protein: CASSARDRGQSEKLFF. The CDR3, as DNA: TGTGCCAGTAGTGCCCGGGACAGGGGCCAGAGTGAAAAACTGTTTTTT. The chain employs TRBV19 and TRBJ1-4, with TRBD1 matching 10 bases. CDR1 and CDR2 (germline): LNHDA, SQIVND (reference sequence). The CDR3 sequence is 16 residues long. V shed 5 bases, J shed 7 bases, and the junction held 10 bases outside the gene matches.

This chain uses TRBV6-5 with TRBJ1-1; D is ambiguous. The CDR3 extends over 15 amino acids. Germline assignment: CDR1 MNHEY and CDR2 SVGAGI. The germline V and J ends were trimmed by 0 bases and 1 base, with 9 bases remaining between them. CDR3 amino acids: CASSYSMAGNTEAFF. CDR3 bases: TGTGCCAGCAGTTACTCGATGGCAGGGAACACTGAAGCTTTCTTT.

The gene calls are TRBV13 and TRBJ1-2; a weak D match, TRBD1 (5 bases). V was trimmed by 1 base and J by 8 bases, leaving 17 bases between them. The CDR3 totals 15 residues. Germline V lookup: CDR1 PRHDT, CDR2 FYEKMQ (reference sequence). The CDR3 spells CASSLDVIGVGGYTF. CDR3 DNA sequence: TGTGCCAGCAGCTTAGACGTTATAGGGGTGGGAGGCTACACCTTC.

CDR3 in DNA: TGTGCCAGTAGTATTCGGCGGGGGGGCCCCCAAGAGACCCAGTACTTC. Residues: CASSIRRGGPQETQYF. The chain carries TRBV19 and TRBJ2-5; 9 bases line up with TRBD2. V lost 3 bases, J lost 1 base, and 6 bases stayed unmatched. Per the germline V gene, CDR1 is LNHDA and CDR2 is SQIVND (reference sequence). This CDR3 is 16 amino acids long.

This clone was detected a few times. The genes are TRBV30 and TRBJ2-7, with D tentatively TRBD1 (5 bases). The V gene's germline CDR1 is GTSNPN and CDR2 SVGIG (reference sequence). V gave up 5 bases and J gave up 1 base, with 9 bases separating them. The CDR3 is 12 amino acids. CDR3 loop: CAWGRDSYEQYF. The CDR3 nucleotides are TGTGCCTGGGGCAGGGATTCCTACGAGCAGTACTTC.